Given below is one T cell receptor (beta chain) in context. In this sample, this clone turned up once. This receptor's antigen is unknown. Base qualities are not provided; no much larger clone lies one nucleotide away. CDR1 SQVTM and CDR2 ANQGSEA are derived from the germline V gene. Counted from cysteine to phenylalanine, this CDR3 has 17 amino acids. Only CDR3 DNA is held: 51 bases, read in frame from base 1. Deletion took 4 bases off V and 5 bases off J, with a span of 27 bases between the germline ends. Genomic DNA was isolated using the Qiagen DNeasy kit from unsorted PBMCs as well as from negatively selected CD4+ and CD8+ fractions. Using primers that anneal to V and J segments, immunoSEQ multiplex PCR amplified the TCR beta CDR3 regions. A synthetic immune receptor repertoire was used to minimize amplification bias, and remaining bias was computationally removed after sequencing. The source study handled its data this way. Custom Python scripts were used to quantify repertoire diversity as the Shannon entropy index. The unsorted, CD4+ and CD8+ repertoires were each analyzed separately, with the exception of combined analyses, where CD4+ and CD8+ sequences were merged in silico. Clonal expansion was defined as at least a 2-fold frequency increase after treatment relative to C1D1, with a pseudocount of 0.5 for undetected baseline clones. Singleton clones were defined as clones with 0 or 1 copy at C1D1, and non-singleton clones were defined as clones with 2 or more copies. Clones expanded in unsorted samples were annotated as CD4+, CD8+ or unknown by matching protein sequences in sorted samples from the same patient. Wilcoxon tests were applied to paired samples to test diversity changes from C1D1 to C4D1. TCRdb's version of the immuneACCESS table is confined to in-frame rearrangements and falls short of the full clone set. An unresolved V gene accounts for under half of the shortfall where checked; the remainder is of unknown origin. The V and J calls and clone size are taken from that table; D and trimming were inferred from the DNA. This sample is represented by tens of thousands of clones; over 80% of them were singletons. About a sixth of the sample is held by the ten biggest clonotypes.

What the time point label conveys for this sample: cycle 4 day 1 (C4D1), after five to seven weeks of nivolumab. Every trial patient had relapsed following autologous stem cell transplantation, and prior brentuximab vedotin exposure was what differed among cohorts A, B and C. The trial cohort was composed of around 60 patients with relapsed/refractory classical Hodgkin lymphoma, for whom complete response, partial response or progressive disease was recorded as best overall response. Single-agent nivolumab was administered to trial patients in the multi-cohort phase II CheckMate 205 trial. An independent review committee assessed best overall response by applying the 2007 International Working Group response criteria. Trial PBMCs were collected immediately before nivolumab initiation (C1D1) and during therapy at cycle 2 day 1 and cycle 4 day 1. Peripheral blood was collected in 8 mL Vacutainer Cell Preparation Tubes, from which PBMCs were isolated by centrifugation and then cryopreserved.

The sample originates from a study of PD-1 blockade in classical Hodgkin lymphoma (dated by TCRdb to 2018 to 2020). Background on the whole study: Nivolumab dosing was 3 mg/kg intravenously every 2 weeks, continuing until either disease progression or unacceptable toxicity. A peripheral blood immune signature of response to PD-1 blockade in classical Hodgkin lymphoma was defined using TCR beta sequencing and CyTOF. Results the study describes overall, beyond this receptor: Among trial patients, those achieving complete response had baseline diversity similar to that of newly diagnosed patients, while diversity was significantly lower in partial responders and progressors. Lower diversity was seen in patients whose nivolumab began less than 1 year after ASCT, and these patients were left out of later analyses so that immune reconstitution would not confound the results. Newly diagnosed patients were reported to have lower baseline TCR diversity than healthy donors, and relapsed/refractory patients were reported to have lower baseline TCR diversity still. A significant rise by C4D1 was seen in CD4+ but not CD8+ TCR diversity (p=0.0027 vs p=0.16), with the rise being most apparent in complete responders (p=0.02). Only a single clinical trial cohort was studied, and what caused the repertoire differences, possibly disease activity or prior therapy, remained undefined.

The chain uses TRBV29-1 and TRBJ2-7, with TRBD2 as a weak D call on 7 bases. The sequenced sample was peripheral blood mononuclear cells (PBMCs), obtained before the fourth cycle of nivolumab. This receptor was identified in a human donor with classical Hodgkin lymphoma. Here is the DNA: TGCAGCGTTGGAGGGGGGGGGAGGAGAGCGGGATTCAACGAGCAGTACTTC. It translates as CSVGGGGRRAGFNEQYF.